This passage covers 15 T cell receptor beta chains from one sample sequenced in a study of glioma-infiltrating T cells after dendritic cell vaccination. Some clones are missing from TCRdb's copy, which holds only in-frame ones; the method was immunoSEQ multiplex PCR. The sample holds about 67,000 clones, approximately 80% seen once. The sample consisted of blood, taken before dendritic cell vaccination. These receptor sequences come from a human donor with glioblastoma.

This chain uses TRBV10-3 with TRBJ2-7, with 8 bases lining up with TRBD2. CDR1 is ENHRY, CDR2 SYGVKD, per germline. V gave up 11 bases and J gave up 5 bases; unmatched junction bases: 11. The CDR3 covers 13 residues. DNA for the CDR3: TGTGCCTCCCACTTCACGGGGGGGAACGAGCAGTACTTC. Translation gives CASHFTGGNEQYF.

V usage is TRBV5-6 and J usage is TRBJ1-5; 12 nucleotides agree with TRBD1. CDR3 length equals 17 residues. From germline, CDR1 is SGHDT and CDR2 YYEEEE. V gave up 4 bases and J gave up 4 bases; unmatched junction bases: 9. The CDR3 region is CASSKKGQGAPNQPQHF. CDR3 bases: TGTGCCAGCAGCAAAAAGGGACAGGGGGCACCTAATCAGCCCCAGCATTTT.

This rearrangement joins TRBV27 to TRBJ2-1; 9 bases are a match to TRBD2. CDR1 and CDR2 (germline): MNHEY, SMNVEV (reference sequence). CDR3 length: 14 residues. With 6 bases clipped from V and 3 bases from J, the junction kept 3 bases outside the gene matches. The CDR3 is CASRRGGDYNEQFF. The CDR3 nucleotides are TGTGCCAGCAGGCGCGGGGGGGACTACAATGAGCAGTTCTTC.

CDR3 sequence reads: CASSLGRRLPYEQYF. The CDR3 DNA follows: TGTGCCAGCAGCTTAGGCCGACGACTACCATACGAGCAGTACTTC. The chain links TRBV7-8 to TRBJ2-7; the D gene is possibly TRBD2 (5 bases). Germline V gene data show CDR1 as SGHVS and CDR2 as FQNEAQ. The CDR3 consists of 15 residues. V lost 1 base to trimming and J lost 4 bases, with 14 bases between them.

The V gene is TRBV19, the J gene TRBJ1-1, with TRBD1 matching over 9 bases. Germline trimming cut 5 bases from V and 3 bases from J; bases unmatched to any gene: 16. Germline V gene data show CDR1 as LNHDA and CDR2 as SQIVND (reference sequence). The CDR3 is 18 residues long. The CDR3 here is CASSPITGTGSVDTEAFF. As DNA, the CDR3 is TGTGCCAGTAGTCCAATTACCGGGACAGGGAGTGTGGACACTGAAGCTTTCTTT. Full variable domain (rest looked up from reference TRBV19 and TRBJ1-1): DGGITQSPKYLFRKEGQNVTLSCEQNLNHDAMYWYRQDPGQGLRLIYYSQIVNDFQKGDIAEGYSVSREKKESFPLTVTSAQKNPTAFYLCASSPITGTGSVDTEAFFGQGTRLTVV.

The chain employs TRBV7-3 and TRBJ2-5; TRBD1 agrees at 7 bases. Germline V gene data show CDR1 as SGHTA and CDR2 as FQGTGA. V shed 2 bases and J 1 base; nucleotides not matched to a gene: 4. The CDR3 runs to 15 residues. In DNA, the CDR3 is TGTGCCAGCAGCTTAGCTGGGACAGTCCAAGAGACCCAGTACTTC. Protein product: CASSLAGTVQETQYF.

This chain uses TRBV6-6 with TRBJ1-1; D is unresolved. CDR1 MNHNY and CDR2 SVGAGI come from the germline V gene (reference sequence). The CDR3 is 12 residues long. The germline V and J ends were trimmed by 7 bases and 7 bases, with 13 bases remaining between them. The CDR3 region is CASTRGEVEAFF. Here the CDR3 DNA reads TGTGCCAGCACACGTGGGGAGGTTGAAGCTTTCTTT.

The chain carries TRBV7-3 and TRBJ2-1, with 9 bases identical to TRBD1. The CDR3 covers 15 residues. V trimming: 5 bases; J trimming: 7 bases; junction bases outside the gene matches: 9. Germline assignment: CDR1 SGHTA and CDR2 FQGTGA. CDR3 bases: TGTGCCAGCAGCCCAGGACAGGGGCGGGGGAATGAGCAGTTCTTC. This gives the protein CASSPGQGRGNEQFF.

The rearrangement uses TRBV5-6 and TRBJ2-7, with D tentatively TRBD1 (6 bases). V was pared by 1 base and J by 4 bases, with 15 bases between. CDR3 length: 15 residues. From germline, CDR1 is SGHDT and CDR2 YYEEEE. CDR3 nucleotides: TGTGCCAGCAGCTTGTTCCTAACAGGGCGATACGAGCAGTACTTC. Protein sequence: CASSLFLTGRYEQYF.

This chain links TRBV5-6 with TRBJ2-2, with TRBD1 identical over 11 bases. V lost 4 bases, J lost 5 bases, and 1 base stayed unmatched. This CDR3 is 14 amino acids long. Germline V gene data show CDR1 as SGHDT and CDR2 as YYEEEE. CDR3 bases: TGTGCCAGCAGCAGGGACAGGGGGACCGGGGAGCTGTTTTTT. Protein sequence: CASSRDRGTGELFF.

The chain combines TRBV13 with TRBJ1-1; tentatively, D is TRBD1 (5 bases). V shed 4 bases and J shed 4 bases, with 16 bases lying between them. Germline V gene sequence: CDR1 PRHDT, CDR2 FYEKMQ (reference sequence). The CDR3 spans 15 residues. CDR3 sequence (DNA): TGTGCCAGCAGCTATGGGCGGGGGTTTTCCACTGAAGCTTTCTTT. Translating it yields CASSYGRGFSTEAFF. Full variable domain (remainder filled in from reference TRBV13 and TRBJ1-1): AAGVIQSPRHLIKEKRETATLKCYPIPRHDTVYWYQQGPGQDPQFLISFYEKMQSDKGSIPDRFSAQQFSDYHSELNMSSLELGDSALYFCASSYGRGFSTEAFFGQGTRLTVV.

V usage is TRBV5-6 and J usage is TRBJ1-2; 7 bases are shared with TRBD1. The germline gives CDR1 SGHDT, CDR2 YYEEEE. The V and J ends lost 5 bases and 0 bases, in that order; junction bases with no gene match: 10. The CDR3 length is 16 residues. CDR3 nucleotides: TGTGCCAGCAGTAACCAGGACAGGACAGCTAACTATGGCTACACCTTC. This encodes CASSNQDRTANYGYTF.

J is TRBJ2-5 and V is TRBV25-1; TRBD1 agrees at 8 bases. From germline, CDR1 is MGHDK and CDR2 SYGVNS. This CDR3 region has 15 residues. Losses at the gene ends were 1 base for V and 2 bases for J; bases not matched to a gene: 3. DNA of the CDR3: TGTGCCAGCAGTGAATCGCGACAGGGGCAAGAGACCCAGTACTTC. Amino acids: CASSESRQGQETQYF.

This clone came up once. The chain has TRBV6-1 and TRBJ1-5, with 7 bases aligning to TRBD1. Germline V lookup: CDR1 MNHNS, CDR2 SASEGT. V was clipped by 6 bases and J by 4 bases; unmatched bases: 6. The CDR3 has 14 amino acids. The CDR3 sequence is CASRIDRANQPQHF. In DNA form, the CDR3 reads TGTGCCAGCAGAATAGACAGGGCAAATCAGCCCCAGCATTTT.

The genes are TRBV9 and TRBJ1-2; D is perhaps TRBD1 (6 bases). Trimming cost V 4 bases and J 7 bases, with 17 bases left between them. The CDR3 length is 14 residues. Germline V CDR1 and CDR2: SGDLS, YYNGEE. CDR3 DNA: TGTGCCAGCAGCCCGGAACAGGGAATGGCTGGCTACACCTTC. It is translated as CASSPEQGMAGYTF.